A single sample is the source of the 25 T cell receptor beta chains below, sequenced in a study of T cells expressing NK-cell markers. TCRdb re-analyzed the 5' RACE reads; it lists each CDR3 protein once, without DNA. The specimen's table records approximately 22,000 distinct CDR3 sequences. Sequenced material: blood T cells: a sorted CD56 or NKG2C T cell subset, CD4+ or CD8+ T cells, or bulk PBMC T cells (not recorded which). The receptors derive from a man between 18 and 69 years old in good health.

J is TRBJ2-4 and V is TRBV28; TCRdb names TRBD1, which stays unverified in the absence of DNA. Germline values: CDR1 MDHEN, CDR2 SYDVKM. This CDR3 comprises 14 residues. This CDR3 reads CASSLQGAKNIQYF. Full variable domain (remainder filled in from reference TRBV28 and TRBJ2-4): DVKVTQSSRYLVKRTGEKVFLECVQDMDHENMFWYRQDPGLGLRLIYFSYDVKMKEKGDIPEGYSVSREKKERFSLILESASTNQTSMYLCASSLQGAKNIQYFGAGTRLSVL.

This sequence joins TRBV7-2 and TRBJ2-2. Looked up from germline, CDR1 is SGHTA and CDR2 is FQGNSA. CDR3 size: 13 residues. CDR3 region: CASSFRSTGELFF.

This chain links TRBV18 with TRBJ2-1; TCRdb picks TRBD2, but there is no DNA to check that call. The CDR3 has 14 residues. The V gene's germline CDR1 is KGHSH and CDR2 LQKENI. The CDR3 sequence: CASSPGLADNEQFF.

The chain uses TRBV20-1 and TRBJ2-7. Germline V lookup: CDR1 DFQATT, CDR2 SNEGSKA (reference sequence). CDR3 size: 12 residues. The CDR3 reads CSARDLGYEQYF.

The chain uses TRBV4-2 and TRBJ1-1; without DNA, the TCRdb call of TRBD1 cannot be checked. This CDR3 comprises 15 residues. The germline CDR1 and CDR2 sequences are LGHNA and YNFKEQ. The CDR3 protein is CASRRGPGEGTEAFF.

The rearrangement links TRBV7-3 to TRBJ2-5. The germline V gene has CDR1 SGHTA and CDR2 FQGTGA. CDR3 length: 13 amino acids. The chain's CDR3 is CASSLNSQETQYF. The complete variable domain, with remaining parts taken from reference TRBV7-3 and TRBJ2-5, reads GAGVSQTPSNKVTEKGKYVELRCDPISGHTALYWYRQSLGQGPEFLIYFQGTGAADDSGLPNDRFFAVRPEGSVSTLKIQRTERGDSAVYLCASSLNSQETQYFGPGTRLLVL.

The chain uses TRBV4-1 and TRBJ1-2. CDR3 length: 15 amino acids. CDR1 and CDR2 (germline): MGHRA, YSYEKL. The CDR3 protein is CASSQEPDWSYGYTF.

This chain links TRBV4-3 with TRBJ2-1; TCRdb's D call, TRBD2, is unchecked because there is no DNA. This CDR3 has 16 amino acids. Germline loops: CDR1 LGHNA, CDR2 YSLEER. The CDR3 spells CASSQFGGESYNEQFF.

The rearrangement uses TRBV2 and TRBJ1-5; there is no DNA to check the TCRdb D call of TRBD1. Germline V gene data show CDR1 as SNHLY and CDR2 as FYNNEI. The CDR3 is made up of 16 amino acids. CDR3 sequence reads: CASSPLGTVGNQPQHF.

The chain has TRBV28 and TRBJ1-5. CDR1 is MDHEN and CDR2 is SYDVKM in the germline V gene. The CDR3 is 15 residues long. The CDR3: CASKGSWGSNQPQHF.

V is TRBV29-1 and J is TRBJ2-7. Germline V gene sequence: CDR1 SQVTM, CDR2 ANQGSEA. CDR3 length: 11 amino acids. CDR3: CSVVVAYEQYF.

J is TRBJ1-6 and V is TRBV27. The CDR3 loop spans 15 amino acids. Germline assignment: CDR1 MNHEY and CDR2 SMNVEV (reference sequence). CDR3 region: CASSWARHYNSPLHF.

The J gene is TRBJ1-1, the V gene TRBV30. Germline values: CDR1 GTSNPN, CDR2 SVGIG (reference sequence). The length of the CDR3 is 12 residues. The CDR3 loop is CAWSVWIGEAFF.

The chain carries TRBV28 and TRBJ2-1; there is no DNA to check the TCRdb D call of TRBD1. The CDR3 runs to 11 residues. The germline CDR1 and CDR2 sequences are MDHEN and SYDVKM. CDR3 region: CASRAQGEQFF.

V gene TRBV12-3 or TRBV12-4 combines with J gene TRBJ2-7; absent DNA, TCRdb's TRBD1 call cannot be checked. The CDR3 loop spans 13 amino acids. The CDR3 spells CASKGGMSYEQYF.

The chain is built from TRBV28 and TRBJ1-1; the D call of TRBD1 rests on TCRdb alone, since no DNA is present to check it. This CDR3 spans 13 amino acids. Germline V gene sequence: CDR1 MDHEN, CDR2 SYDVKM. The CDR3 protein is CASRTGQNTEAFF. The full variable domain, in which reference TRBV28 and TRBJ1-1 provide the parts outside the CDR3, is DVKVTQSSRYLVKRTGEKVFLECVQDMDHENMFWYRQDPGLGLRLIYFSYDVKMKEKGDIPEGYSVSREKKERFSLILESASTNQTSMYLCASRTGQNTEAFFGQGTRLTVV.

The chain combines TRBV12-3 or TRBV12-4 with TRBJ2-7; lacking DNA, the TRBD2 call made by TCRdb goes unchecked. CDR3 length: 12 amino acids. CDR3: CASRSLIGEQYF.

V is TRBV5-4 and J is TRBJ2-1; no DNA is available, so the TRBD1 call from TCRdb remains unchecked. This CDR3 contains 16 residues. Germline assignment: CDR1 SGHNT and CDR2 YYREEE (reference sequence). CDR3 sequence reads: CASSLVTGRSYNEQFF.

The gene calls are TRBV7-7 and TRBJ2-7; TCRdb names TRBD1, which stays unverified in the absence of DNA. Germline CDR1 SSHAT, CDR2 FNYEAQ (reference sequence). This CDR3 has 15 amino acids. CDR3 sequence: CASSPGSGPSYEQYF.

The chain uses TRBV20-1 and TRBJ2-3; TCRdb's D call, TRBD2, is unchecked because there is no DNA. The CDR3 contains 14 residues. In germline, CDR1 is DFQATT, CDR2 SNEGSKA (reference sequence). The CDR3 loop reads CSARVAGRTDTQYF.

The chain carries TRBV7-2 and TRBJ2-5; with no DNA, the TCRdb D assignment of TRBD1 cannot be verified. This CDR3 region has 15 residues. Germline V CDR1 and CDR2: SGHTA, FQGNSA. This CDR3 reads CASTRSTGGRETQYF.

The V and J genes are TRBV7-9 and TRBJ2-2; TCRdb's D gene call, TRBD2, goes unchecked for lack of DNA. The germline CDR1 and CDR2 sequences are SEHNR and FQNEAQ (reference sequence). CDR3 length: 14 amino acids. The CDR3 loop is CASSPGLDTGELFF. Full variable domain (remainder filled in from reference TRBV7-9 and TRBJ2-2): DTGVSQNPRHKITKRGQNVTFRCDPISEHNRLYWYRQTLGQGPEFLTYFQNEAQLEKSRLLSDRFSAERPKGSFSTLEIQRTEQGDSAMYLCASSPGLDTGELFFGEGSRLTVL.

The chain carries TRBV3-1 and TRBJ1-5; TCRdb names TRBD1, which stays unverified in the absence of DNA. CDR3 length equals 16 residues. Germline assignment: CDR1 LGHDT and CDR2 YNNKEL (reference sequence). The CDR3 loop reads CASSQGTGVSNQPQHF. The full variable domain, rest sourced from reference TRBV3-1 and TRBJ1-5, is DTAVSQTPKYLVTQMGNDKSIKCEQNLGHDTMYWYKQDSKKFLKIMFSYNNKELIINETVPNRFSPKSPDKAHLNLHINSLELGDSAVYFCASSQGTGVSNQPQHFGDGTRLSIL.

The rearrangement uses TRBV18 and TRBJ2-7. Germline loops: CDR1 KGHSH, CDR2 LQKENI. The CDR3 consists of 13 residues. The CDR3 here is CASSPPDSYEQYF.

The chain carries TRBV28 and TRBJ2-3; TCRdb picks TRBD2, but there is no DNA to check that call. This CDR3 spans 17 amino acids. Germline V lookup: CDR1 MDHEN, CDR2 SYDVKM. The CDR3 spells CASSKITLAGGPDTQYF. Variable domain in full (rest from reference TRBV28 and TRBJ2-3): DVKVTQSSRYLVKRTGEKVFLECVQDMDHENMFWYRQDPGLGLRLIYFSYDVKMKEKGDIPEGYSVSREKKERFSLILESASTNQTSMYLCASSKITLAGGPDTQYFGPGTRLTVL.